These 12 T cell receptor beta chains originate from one sample sequenced in a study of blood T cell repertoires in COVID-19. The assay was immunoSEQ multiplex PCR, and TCRdb's table has in-frame clones only and misses some. The sample lists 200,000 to 300,000 clones, 80% to 90% seen once, with roughly 3.7% in the top ten. Source material: peripheral blood. All receptors come from a woman aged 40 to 49 with acute or convalescent COVID-19.

The rearrangement joins TRBV5-1 to TRBJ2-2, with 9 bases that match TRBD2. Unmatched junction bases numbered 8, after V lost 1 base and J lost 4 bases. CDR1 is SGHRS, CDR2 YFSETQ, per germline. This CDR3 comprises 17 residues. The CDR3 loop reads CASSLMASGALTGELFF. The CDR3 DNA is TGCGCCAGCAGCTTGATGGCTAGCGGGGCACTCACCGGGGAGCTGTTTTTT.

The chain carries TRBV7-3 and TRBJ2-3; D may be TRBD1 (6 bases). Germline assignment: CDR1 SGHTA and CDR2 FQGTGA. The CDR3 is made up of 15 amino acids. Trimming left V 5 bases short and J 2 bases short, with 14 bases between. The CDR3 here is CASSTDSFSTDTQYF. The CDR3 bases are TGTGCCAGCAGCACGGACAGCTTCTCCACAGATACGCAGTATTTT.

The chain recombines TRBV5-1 with TRBJ1-6; unclear D gene. The CDR3 length is 16 residues. Germline CDR1 and CDR2: SGHRS and YFSETQ. The ends were cut back, 2 bases at V and 0 bases at J, with 9 bases in the middle. For the CDR3, the DNA is TGCGCCAGCAGCTTAAATCCGAGCTCCTATAATTCACCCCTCCACTTT. Translated, it gives CASSLNPSSYNSPLHF.

The J gene is TRBJ1-2, the V gene TRBV13; D may be TRBD1 (6 bases). The CDR3 sequence is 14 residues long. V lost 5 bases, J lost 5 bases, and 15 bases lay in between. Per germline, CDR1 PRHDT and CDR2 FYEKMQ (reference sequence). The CDR3 DNA sequence: TGTGCCAGCAGCCTAATTGGGGGGGCATATGGCTACACCTTC. Translation: CASSLIGGAYGYTF.

The CDR3 DNA reads as TGTGCCAGCAGCCGAGAACCGGACATCGTAAACACTGAAGCTTTCTTT. The encoded protein is CASSREPDIVNTEAFF. This chain connects TRBV14 to TRBJ1-1; tentative D call: TRBD1 (5 bases). This CDR3 has 16 amino acids. Germline V lookup: CDR1 SGHDN, CDR2 FVKESK. V was trimmed by 4 bases and J by 2 bases, leaving 17 bases between them.

The rearrangement joins TRBV11-2 to TRBJ2-3, with 12 bases lining up with TRBD2. Trimming took 3 bases from V and 4 from J; bases not matched to a gene: 11. This CDR3 region has 18 residues. The germline CDR1 and CDR2 sequences are SGHAT and FQNNGV. CDR3 sequence reads: CASSFGSSGGAGADTQYF. DNA for the CDR3: TGTGCCAGCAGCTTTGGTTCTAGCGGGGGGGCCGGGGCAGATACGCAGTATTTT. Filled out from reference TRBV11-2 and TRBJ2-3, the complete variable domain reads EAGVAQSPRYKIIEKRQSVAFWCNPISGHATLYWYQQILGQGPKLLIQFQNNGVVDDSQLPKDRFSAERLKGVDSTLKIQPAKLEDSAVYLCASSFGSSGGAGADTQYFGPGTRLTVL.

This sequence joins TRBV5-4 and TRBJ2-1; the D gene is possibly TRBD2 (6 bases). Trimming left V 0 bases short and J 0 bases short, with 13 bases between. Germline CDR1 reads SGHNT; CDR2 reads YYREEE (reference sequence). CDR3 length: 17 amino acids. The CDR3 nucleotides are TGTGCCAGCAGCTTGGCGGGACTTACTAGCTCCTACAATGAGCAGTTCTTC. It specifies CASSLAGLTSSYNEQFF.

The chain joins TRBV18 to TRBJ1-2, with D possibly matching TRBD1 (6 bases). CDR3 length: 14 amino acids. V was shortened by 3 bases and J by 2 bases, with 10 bases between the two germline ends. The germline V gene encodes CDR1 KGHSH and CDR2 LQKENI. The CDR3 nucleotides read TGTGCCAGCTCACCGGGGGCAGGGAACTATGGCTACACCTTC. Protein product: CASSPGAGNYGYTF.

The chain uses TRBV19 and TRBJ2-2; 9 nucleotides line up with TRBD1. V shed 7 bases, J shed 2 bases, and the junction held 5 bases outside the gene matches. Germline V lookup: CDR1 LNHDA, CDR2 SQIVND (reference sequence). This CDR3 has 15 residues. CDR3 in amino acids: CASNRQGVNTGELFF. The CDR3 DNA sequence: TGTGCCAGTAATCGACAGGGGGTAAACACCGGGGAGCTGTTTTTT.

In DNA, the CDR3 is TGCGCCAGCAGTGATAACAAGGGACAGGGGGCGCCTAACTATGGCTACACCTTC. Protein sequence: CASSDNKGQGAPNYGYTF. The chain recombines TRBV10-1 with TRBJ1-2; 12 bases are a match to TRBD1. Germline V lookup: CDR1 WNHNN, CDR2 SYGVQD (reference sequence). CDR3 length: 18 residues. The V segment lost 3 bases and the J segment 0 bases; nucleotides outside the gene matches: 8.

The J gene is TRBJ1-1, the V gene TRBV23-1; no firm D call. TRBV23-1 is an ORF, with its function uncertain. Trimming removed 8 bases from V and 0 bases from J, with 7 bases in between. The CDR3 runs 12 residues. The CDR3 sequence is CASGAMNTEAFF. CDR3 sequence (DNA): TGCGCCAGCGGAGCGATGAACACTGAAGCTTTCTTT.

This chain connects TRBV5-1 to TRBJ2-7; 7 positions match TRBD1. V was pared by 4 bases and J by 3 bases, with 16 bases of the junction left unmatched. From germline, CDR1 is SGHRS and CDR2 YFSETQ. The CDR3 covers 17 residues. The CDR3 nucleotides are TGCGCCAGCAGCCCAAAGGCACGAGGGGGCAAAGTCTACGAGCAGTACGTC. This encodes CASSPKARGGKVYEQYV.